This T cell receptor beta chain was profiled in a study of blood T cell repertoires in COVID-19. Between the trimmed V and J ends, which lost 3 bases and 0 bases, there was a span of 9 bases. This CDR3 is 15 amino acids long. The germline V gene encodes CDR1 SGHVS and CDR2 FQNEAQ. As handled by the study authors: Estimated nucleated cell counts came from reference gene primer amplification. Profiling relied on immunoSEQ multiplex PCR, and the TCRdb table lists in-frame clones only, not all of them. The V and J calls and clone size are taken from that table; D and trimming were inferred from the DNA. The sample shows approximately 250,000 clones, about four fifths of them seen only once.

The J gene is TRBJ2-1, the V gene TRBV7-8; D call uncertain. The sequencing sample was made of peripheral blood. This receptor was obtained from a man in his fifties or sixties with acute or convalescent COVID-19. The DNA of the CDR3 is TGTGCCAGCAGCTTCTTCGAGAGCTCCTACAATGAGCAGTTCTTC. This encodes CASSFFESSYNEQFF.